The source of this T cell receptor beta chain is a study of radiotherapy plus CTLA-4 blockade in lung cancer. The table came from immunoSEQ multiplex PCR; TCRdb's copy has only in-frame clones and leaves some out. The repertoire holds 35,000 to 45,000 clones, with roughly 72% as singletons. V was cut by 4 bases and J by 3 bases, with 7 bases left in between. This CDR3 comprises 12 residues. Germline V lookup: CDR1 KGHSH, CDR2 LQKENI. The TCR originated in a human donor with non-small cell lung cancer who had stable disease on radiotherapy plus ipilimumab. This chain joins TRBV18 and TRBJ2-7; unclear D gene. This specimen was peripheral blood, taken from a patient treated with radiotherapy plus ipilimumab. The CDR3, as DNA: TGTGCCAGCTCACTCGACAACTACGAGCAGTACTTC. Protein product: CASSLDNYEQYF.